This is a list of T cell receptor beta chains from one sample in a study of T cells in Graves' hyperthyroidism and ophthalmopathy. From the multiplex PCR reads, TCRdb called clonotypes with MiXCR, one entry per CDR3 protein. The repertoire holds 400,000 to 500,000 distinct CDR3 sequences, with about 15% as singletons. The material sequenced was blood. The receptors shown here come from a woman under 30 with Graves' hyperthyroidism. CDR3s include the opening cysteine and the closing phenylalanine or tryptophan. The D gene is left open where the match is weak. Part of the rows lack a size; the others show once, few, many or a class for expanded clones.

size,J,V,D,DNA,CDR3
-,TRBJ2-3,TRBV7-3,-,TGTGCCAGCAGCCCAAGGGGGGGGTGGGCTATGAGCACAGATACGCAGTATTTT,CASSPRGGWAMSTDTQYF
-,TRBJ2-7,TRBV6-2/TRBV6-3,TRBD2,TGTGCCAGCAGTTACCAACTAGCGGGCCAGGACTACGAGCAGTACTTC,CASSYQLAGQDYEQYF
-,TRBJ2-7,TRBV11-3,-,TGTGCCAGCAGCTTGGTCGCCCCCGAGCAGTACTTC,CASSLVAPEQYF
many,TRBJ2-7,TRBV11-3,TRBD1,TGTGCCAGCAGCTCCTACGACAGGGGGCTTTCCTACGAGCAGTACTTC,CASSSYDRGLSYEQYF
many,TRBJ1-1,TRBV5-1,-,TGTGCCAGCAGCCCGAGCGGGAACACTGAAGCTTTCTTT,CASSPSGNTEAFF
many,TRBJ2-3,TRBV6-1,TRBD1,TGTGCCAGCAGCAGAACAGGGGCCAGGGGCACAGATACGCAGTATTTT,CASSRTGARGTDTQYF
many,TRBJ2-7,TRBV6-1,-,TGTGCCAGCACCTCAAGGGGGGCAGGGTACGAGCAGTACTTC,CASTSRGAGYEQYF
many,TRBJ2-2,TRBV3-1,-,TGTGCCAGCAGCTCCAGCGGCGGGGAGCTGTTTTTT,CASSSSGGELFF
many,TRBJ1-1,TRBV27,-,TGTGCCAGCTCCCCCAAGGCAGGGTCGACTGAAGCTTTCTTT,CASSPKAGSTEAFF
-,TRBJ1-2,TRBV24-1,-,TGTGCCACCTCGGACGCGAGCTATGGCTACACCTTC,CATSDASYGYTF
many,TRBJ1-2,TRBV4-1,-,TGCGCCAGCAGCCAAATACCAAAGGGCTATGGCTACACCTTC,CASSQIPKGYGYTF
-,TRBJ2-3,TRBV24-1,-,TGTGCCACCAGTGATTTGAGGGCGGAGCAGTATTTT,CATSDLRAEQYF
many,TRBJ2-5,TRBV12-3/TRBV12-4,-,TGTGCCAGCAGCCAAGGCGGACGCGGGGAGACCCAGTACTTC,CASSQGGRGETQYF
many,TRBJ2-4,TRBV11-1,-,TGTGCCAGCAGCTTAGTTGGTAACCGGGTCGGGAACATTCAGTACTTC,CASSLVGNRVGNIQYF
many,TRBJ2-3,TRBV14,-,TGTGCCAGCAGCCGTGTCTACAAAATACCCACAGATACGCAGTATTTT,CASSRVYKIPTDTQYF
-,TRBJ2-3,TRBV6-5,-,TGTGCCAGCAACAGGGAAATCACAGATACGCAGTATTTT,CASNREITDTQYF
many,TRBJ1-2,TRBV2,-,TGTGCCAGCAGTACACAGGGAGCCGACTATGGCTACACCTTC,CASSTQGADYGYTF
few,TRBJ1-5,TRBV19,TRBD1,TGTGCCAGTAGCTCCCGGGACAGGGTACACCAGCCCCAGCATTTT,CASSSRDRVHQPQHF
many,TRBJ2-3,TRBV12-3/TRBV12-4,TRBD2,TGTGCCAGCAGGGCCGGGACTAGCGGGATCACAGATACGCAGTATTTT,CASRAGTSGITDTQYF
many,TRBJ2-7,TRBV28,-,TGTGCCAGCAGTTTTCGCGGGAATACGGGGAACGAGCAGTACTTC,CASSFRGNTGNEQYF
few,TRBJ2-1,TRBV19,TRBD2,TGTGCCAGTAGTATTCTTACTAGCGGGTCTTACAATGAGCAGTTCTTC,CASSILTSGSYNEQFF
many,TRBJ1-2,TRBV2,TRBD1,TGTGCCAGCAACCTCGACAGGGGGTCCGGCTACACCTTC,CASNLDRGSGYTF
-,TRBJ2-2,TRBV7-3,TRBD1,TGTGCCAGCAGCTCCGGACAGGTCCTATCCGGGGAGCTGTTTTTT,CASSSGQVLSGELFF
few,TRBJ2-1,TRBV20-1,-,TGCAGTGCTACCGGGGCCGATCGGGGGTACAATGAGCAGTTCTTC,CSATGADRGYNEQFF
-,TRBJ1-5,TRBV7-2,TRBD1,TGTGCCAGCAGCTTCGCCCCGACAGGGGACGGGCGGCCCCAGCATTTT,CASSFAPTGDGRPQHF
many,TRBJ1-1,TRBV28,-,TGTGCCAGCGAAAGGGGGGGGGGAAGACAGACTGAAGCTTTCTTT,CASERGGGRQTEAFF
few,TRBJ2-1,TRBV10-3,-,TGTGCCATCACAGGACCGAGTCAGGGGCGGAATGAGCAGTTCTTC,CAITGPSQGRNEQFF
many,TRBJ2-2,TRBV24-1,TRBD1,TGTGCCACCAGTGATCCGAAGGGACAGGACACCGGGGAGCTGTTTTTT,CATSDPKGQDTGELFF
many,TRBJ2-1,TRBV28,-,TGTGCCAGCAGTAGCGGTACCATTTACAATGAGCAGTTCTTC,CASSSGTIYNEQFF
few,TRBJ2-1,TRBV5-1,-,TGCGCCAGCAGCTTCCTAGCGCCTAATGAGCAGTTCTTC,CASSFLAPNEQFF
many,TRBJ2-3,TRBV2,-,TGTGCCAGCAGTGAGAAGGAGTTCACAGATACGCAGTATTTT,CASSEKEFTDTQYF
-,TRBJ1-1,TRBV7-6,-,TGTGCCAGCAGCGCGACAGATTTGCTCACTGAAGCTTTCTTT,CASSATDLLTEAFF
many,TRBJ2-7,TRBV10-3,-,TGTGCCATCACCTCGAATGGGTTCGAGCAGTACTTC,CAITSNGFEQYF
many,TRBJ1-6,TRBV20-1,-,TGCAGTGCTAGAGATTCCAGGATTAATTCACCCCTCCACTTT,CSARDSRINSPLHF
few,TRBJ2-3,TRBV7-3,-,TGTGCCAGCGCCCAAGGAGGCGGACGCACAGATACGCAGTATTTT,CASAQGGGRTDTQYF
few,TRBJ2-7,TRBV11-3,-,TGTGCCAGCACTTACCGAGCCCCTTACTACGAGCAGTACTTC,CASTYRAPYYEQYF
many,TRBJ2-1,TRBV3-1,TRBD2,TGTGCCAGCAGCCAGGGACTAGCGGGAGGAGGCGAGCAGTTCTTC,CASSQGLAGGGEQFF
few,TRBJ2-7,TRBV30,-,TGTGCCTGGAGTTCTCGGGCAGGGACCTACGAGCAGTACTTC,CAWSSRAGTYEQYF
-,TRBJ2-3,TRBV12-3/TRBV12-4,-,TGTGCCAGCAGCCGTCCACTAGATGCATCAGATACGCAGTATTTT,CASSRPLDASDTQYF
many,TRBJ2-3,TRBV9,-,TGTGCCAGCAGCGTAGGATTTGGGGACATCCGCACAGATACGCAGTATTTT,CASSVGFGDIRTDTQYF
many,TRBJ2-2,TRBV29-1,TRBD1,TGCAGCGTGGTCGCACAGGGGAGTTTTGGCGGGGAGCTGTTTTTT,CSVVAQGSFGGELFF
many,TRBJ2-2,TRBV6-5,-,TGTGCCAGCAGTTACCCTTCCGGGGAGCTGTTTTTT,CASSYPSGELFF
-,TRBJ2-3,TRBV10-3,-,TGTGCCATCAGTGAGTTAGGGACCGCGGAAGACACAGGTACGCAGTATTTT,CAISELGTAEDTGTQYF
-,TRBJ1-1,TRBV7-9,-,TGTGCCAGCAGCTTCCCAGGGGACACTGAAGCTTTCTTT,CASSFPGDTEAFF
many,TRBJ1-2,TRBV2,-,TGTGCCAGCAGTTCTGGGGGTATCGGCTACACCTTC,CASSSGGIGYTF
few,TRBJ2-5,TRBV5-1,-,TGCGCCAGCAGCTCGTACAGGGCCCAAGAGACCCAGTACTTC,CASSSYRAQETQYF